This TCR beta chain was identified during a study of shared clonotypes between healthy human individuals. Across the study: There were three CD4 naive, three CD4 memory, two CD8 naive and one CD8 memory plates per donor.

The ends were cut back, 6 bases at V and 3 bases at J, with 15 bases in the middle. CDR1 MNHEY and CDR2 SMNVEV come from the germline V gene (reference sequence). There are 14 residues in the CDR3. Terminally differentiated effector memory CD45RA+ cells were left out of the naive CD8 fraction, which was CD45RO-negative and positively selected for CCR7. All of the donors resided in Nashville, Tennessee, and each was a Caucasian adult. This clone appeared a single time. Only in-frame clones appear in the TCRdb table, and some are missing; sequencing was by immunoSEQ multiplex PCR. The sample consists of over 2,000,000 clones, about 94% of them appearing once.

The sequencing input was naive CD8+ T cells from PBMCs. The chain joins TRBV27 to TRBJ2-7, with D perhaps matching TRBD1 (6 bases). The clonotype originates from a man younger than 35 in good health. Some clones in this sample may be carry-over from other donors' samples. CDR3 loop: CASSISRTVYEQYF. CDR3 coding DNA: TGTGCCAGCAGCATATCCCGGACAGTCTACGAGCAGTACTTC.